The 11 T cell receptor beta chains in this list originate from one sample, sequenced in a study of blood T cell repertoires in COVID-19. TCRdb's copy holds only in-frame clones and misses some; the assay was immunoSEQ multiplex PCR. The table includes about 280,000 clones, approximately 90% detected once. The specimen sequenced was peripheral blood. Receptors were obtained from a man aged 35-49 years with acute or convalescent COVID-19.

The chain employs TRBV5-4 and TRBJ2-3, with D possibly TRBD2 on 5 matching bases. Per germline, CDR1 SGHNT and CDR2 YYREEE (reference sequence). The CDR3 has 15 residues. The V end lost 5 bases, the J end lost 8 bases, and 21 bases lay between the germline ends. As DNA, the CDR3 is TGTGCCAGCAGTTCGGACTCCCCCTCGAAAAGTACGCAGTATTTT. Residues: CASSSDSPSKSTQYF. Full variable domain (outside the CDR3, taken from reference TRBV5-4 and TRBJ2-3): ETGVTQSPTHLIKTRGQQVTLRCSSQSGHNTVSWYQQALGQGPQFIFQYYREEENGRGNFPPRFSGLQFPNYSSELNVNALELDDSALYLCASSSDSPSKSTQYFGPGTRLTVL.

The rearrangement joins TRBV15 to TRBJ1-4; D gene ambiguous. Germline V gene sequence: CDR1 LNHNV, CDR2 YYDKDF (reference sequence). This CDR3 is 16 amino acids long. The ends were cut back, 5 bases at V and 0 bases at J, with 13 bases in the middle. The CDR3: CATSYTTFTTNEKLFF. Written as DNA, the CDR3 is TGTGCCACCAGCTATACGACATTTACAACTAATGAAAAACTGTTTTTT.

The chain combines TRBV6-6 with TRBJ2-7; no reliable D call. Trimming stripped 7 bases from V and 4 bases from J, with 17 bases between. Germline CDR1 is MNHNY and CDR2 is SVGAGI (reference sequence). The CDR3 runs to 14 residues. CDR3 residues: CASTTDGVLYEQYF. The CDR3 bases are TGTGCCAGCACCACCGACGGAGTCCTATACGAGCAGTACTTC.

The chain is built from TRBV19 and TRBJ1-1; 9 bases match TRBD1. This CDR3 has 15 residues. The J segment lost 5 bases and the V segment lost 7 bases, leaving 11 bases of the junction unmatched. Germline V lookup: CDR1 LNHDA, CDR2 SQIVND (reference sequence). The chain's CDR3 is CASIGFGTGRTEAFF. The CDR3 nucleotides are TGTGCCAGTATTGGCTTCGGGACAGGGCGGACTGAAGCTTTCTTT.

The V call is TRBV6-2 or TRBV6-3, the J call TRBJ1-5; D ambiguous. CDR3 length: 15 amino acids. The germline gives CDR1 MNHEY, CDR2 SVGEGT. The ends were cut back, 2 bases at V and 4 bases at J, with 12 bases in the middle. The CDR3 bases are TGTGCCAGCAGTTACGAGGAAATTTTAAATCAGCCCCAGCATTTT. It translates to CASSYEEILNQPQHF.

This chain uses TRBV15 with TRBJ1-1, with D perhaps TRBD1 (6 bases). The CDR3 contains 15 residues. Germline assignment: CDR1 LNHNV and CDR2 YYDKDF (reference sequence). V gave up 1 base and J gave up 4 bases, with 13 bases separating them. The chain's CDR3 is CATSRAKDSLTEAFF. The DNA of the CDR3 is TGTGCCACCAGCAGAGCGAAGGACAGCCTCACTGAAGCTTTCTTT. The full variable domain, completed using reference TRBV15 and TRBJ1-1, is DAMVIQNPRYQVTQFGKPVTLSCSQTLNHNVMYWYQQKSSQAPKLLFHYYDKDFNNEADTPDNFQSRRPNTSFCFLDIRSPGLGDTAMYLCATSRAKDSLTEAFFGQGTRLTVV.

The V gene is TRBV28, the J gene TRBJ1-1; tentative D call: TRBD1 (6 bases). The CDR3 loop spans 11 amino acids. Looked up from germline, CDR1 is MDHEN and CDR2 is SYDVKM. The V gene lost 10 bases and the J gene lost 7 bases, with 13 bases spanning the gap. The DNA for the CDR3 is TGTGCCACCCAATGGACAGTTGAAGCTTTCTTT. It is translated as CATQWTVEAFF.

The table lists this clone with a count of one. The genes are TRBV11-2 and TRBJ1-2; perhaps TRBD1 as D (5 bases). Germline CDR1 reads SGHAT; CDR2 reads FQNNGV. CDR3 length: 17 residues. V was shortened by 5 bases and J by 4 bases, with 23 bases between the two germline ends. CDR3 region: CASSPVGGSSIGYGYTF. CDR3 bases: TGTGCCAGCAGCCCGGTCGGGGGGAGCTCAATTGGCTATGGCTACACCTTC.

The chain links TRBV11-2 to TRBJ1-3; no clear D gene. The CDR3 totals 15 residues. Germline CDR1 is SGHAT and CDR2 is FQNNGV. Trimming left V 3 bases short and J 0 bases short, with 9 bases between. CDR3 residues: CASSFGPRSGNTIYF. CDR3 DNA: TGTGCCAGCAGCTTTGGCCCTCGCTCTGGAAACACCATATATTTT.

The rearrangement links TRBV5-6 to TRBJ2-1, with D unclear. The ends were cut back, 4 bases at V and 4 bases at J, with 18 bases in the middle. The germline V gene encodes CDR1 SGHDT and CDR2 YYEEEE. The CDR3 runs to 16 residues. CDR3 sequence (DNA): TGTGCCAGCAGCCGTAACAGAGCCCTCGGATACAATGAGCAGTTCTTC. Its protein is CASSRNRALGYNEQFF.

The genes are TRBV27 and TRBJ1-6; D is perhaps TRBD1 (6 bases). The CDR3 has 13 residues. Germline CDR1 and CDR2: MNHEY and SMNVEV (reference sequence). The V end lost 5 bases, the J end lost 10 bases, and 12 bases lay between the germline ends. The CDR3, as DNA: TGTGCCAGCAGTACAGGGAGGGAATCACCCCTCCACTTT. It specifies CASSTGRESPLHF.